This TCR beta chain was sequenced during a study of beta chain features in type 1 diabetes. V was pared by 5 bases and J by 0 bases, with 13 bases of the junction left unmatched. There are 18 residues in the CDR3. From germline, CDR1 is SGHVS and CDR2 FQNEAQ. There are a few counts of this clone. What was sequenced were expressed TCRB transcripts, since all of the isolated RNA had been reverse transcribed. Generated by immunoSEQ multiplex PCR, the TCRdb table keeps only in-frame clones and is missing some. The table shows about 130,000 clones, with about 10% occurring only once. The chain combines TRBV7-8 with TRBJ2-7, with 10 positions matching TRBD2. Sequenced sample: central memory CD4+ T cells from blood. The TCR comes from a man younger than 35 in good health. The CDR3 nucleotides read TGTGCCAGCAGCCAGGGTGGGCTAGCGGGGGTTGGCTCCTACGAGCAGTACTTC. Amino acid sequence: CASSQGGLAGVGSYEQYF. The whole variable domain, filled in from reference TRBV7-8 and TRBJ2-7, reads GAGVSQSPRYKVAKRGQDVALRCDPISGHVSLFWYQQALGQGPEFLTYFQNEAQLDKSGLPSDRFFAERPEGSVSTLKIQRTQQEDSAVYLCASSQGGLAGVGSYEQYFGPGTRLTVT.